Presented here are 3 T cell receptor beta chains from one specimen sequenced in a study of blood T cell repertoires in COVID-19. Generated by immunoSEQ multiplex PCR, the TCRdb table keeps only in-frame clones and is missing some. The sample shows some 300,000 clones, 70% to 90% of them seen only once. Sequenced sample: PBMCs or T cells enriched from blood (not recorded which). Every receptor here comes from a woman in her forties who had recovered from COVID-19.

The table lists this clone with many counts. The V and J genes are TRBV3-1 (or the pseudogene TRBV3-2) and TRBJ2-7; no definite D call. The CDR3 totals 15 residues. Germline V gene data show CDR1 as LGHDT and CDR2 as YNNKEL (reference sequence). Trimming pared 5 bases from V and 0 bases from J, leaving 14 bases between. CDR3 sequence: CASSLESHSSYEQYF. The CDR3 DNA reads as TGTGCCAGCAGCTTGGAAAGCCACAGCTCCTACGAGCAGTACTTC.

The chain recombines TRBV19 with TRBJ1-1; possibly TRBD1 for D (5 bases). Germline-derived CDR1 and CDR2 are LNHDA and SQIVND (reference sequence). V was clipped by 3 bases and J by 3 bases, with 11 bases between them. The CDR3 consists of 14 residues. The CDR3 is CASSIQGPDTEAFF. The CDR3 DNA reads TGTGCCAGTAGTATTCAGGGTCCCGACACTGAAGCTTTCTTT.

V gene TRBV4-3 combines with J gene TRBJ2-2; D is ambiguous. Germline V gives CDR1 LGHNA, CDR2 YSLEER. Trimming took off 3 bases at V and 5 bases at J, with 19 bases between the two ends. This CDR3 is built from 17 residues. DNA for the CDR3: TGCGCCAGCAGCCAGAGATCCGACACCCTCAGGACCGGGGAGCTGTTTTTT. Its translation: CASSQRSDTLRTGELFF.